A single sample gave rise to the 2 T cell receptor beta chains below, sequenced in a study of blood T cells in healthy people across ages. Combining a sample-barcoded 5' primer with a J-beta primer mix, a second PCR ran for roughly 6 to 12 cycles. TCRdb reprocessed the 5' RACE reads with MiXCR, giving one entry per CDR3 protein. The profile covers around 1.5 million distinct CDR3 sequences, with about 35% appearing a single time and 11% taken by the ten largest. Sequenced input: blood. Source of these receptors: a woman under 40 in good health.

This clonotype was counted a few times. The chain has TRBV11-2 and TRBJ1-3, with 9 bases identical to TRBD1. This CDR3 comprises 18 residues. Germline CDR1 and CDR2: SGHAT and FQNNGV. The V gene end was trimmed by 2 bases and the J gene end by 0 bases; junction bases not matched to a gene: 8. CDR3 sequence: CASSLKSPGQGSGNTIYF. As DNA, the CDR3 is TGTGCCAGCAGCTTAAAGTCCCCGGGACAGGGCTCTGGAAACACCATATATTTT.

This clonotype was picked up a small number of times. The J gene is TRBJ2-7, the V gene TRBV14; 9 bases map to TRBD2. Germline-derived CDR1 and CDR2 are SGHDN and FVKESK. The CDR3 is made up of 18 amino acids. J lost 0 bases, V lost 2 bases, and 11 bases had no gene match. In DNA form, the CDR3 reads TGTGCCAGCAGCCAACGACCCCGACTAGCGGCCGGCTCCTACGAGCAGTACTTC. Translated: CASSQRPRLAAGSYEQYF.